This TCR beta chain was observed in a study of T cell changes during pregnancy in multiple sclerosis. Profiled with immunoSEQ multiplex PCR; TCRdb holds only in-frame clones, not every one. The sample has about 70,000 clones; approximately 94% are singletons. The specimen comprised peripheral blood, sampled in the third trimester of pregnancy. This clonotype was obtained from a female donor with multiple sclerosis, enrolled in a pregnancy study.

CDR3 bases: TGTGCCAGCAGCCCCGGGACAGGGGGCGACGAGCAGTACTTC. As protein: CASSPGTGGDEQYF. V usage is TRBV11-3 and J usage is TRBJ2-7; 12 positions match TRBD1. Germline V gene sequence: CDR1 SGHNT, CDR2 YENEEA. This CDR3 has 14 residues. J gave up 5 bases and V 5 bases, and 4 bases lay outside the gene matches. Using reference TRBV11-3 and TRBJ2-7 for the parts outside the CDR3, the full variable domain is EAGVVQSPRYKIIEKKQPVAFWCNPISGHNTLYWYLQNLGQGPELLIRYENEEAVDDSQLPKDRFSAERLKGVDSTLKIQPAELGDSAVYLCASSPGTGGDEQYFGPGTRLTVT.